This TCR beta chain came from a study of T-cell memory formation after mild COVID-19. 5'RACE with constant-segment primers yielded barcoded, UMI-tagged TCR alpha and TCR beta cDNA libraries. TCRdb itself ran the 5' RACE reads through MiXCR, one entry per CDR3 protein. The sample shows about 400,000 distinct CDR3 sequences, about 24% of them seen only once. This clonotype occurred a few times. Its target is unknown. Study-wide points: Proof of SARS-CoV-2 specificity was absent for the second-wave clones that crested on day 37. A balance of CD4 and CD8 characterized clones contracting day 15 to 85, whereas later expanders leaned CD4+. Within pre-infection memory, some responding clones were found, suggesting cross-reactive memory joined.

V trimming: 4 bases; J trimming: 3 bases; junction bases outside the gene matches: 9. The CDR3 length is 16 residues. Germline lookup yields CDR1 SGHVS and CDR2 FQNEAQ. Input material: PBMCs or a T cell subset sorted from them (not recorded which). This clonotype originated in an adult woman who had mild COVID-19 (a few samples of this study predate the infection). Cell type and time point are not known. This chain links TRBV7-8 with TRBJ2-1, with 7 bases fitting TRBD1. CDR3 in amino acids: CASSSSAGGIYNEQFF. CDR3 sequence (DNA): TGTGCCAGCAGCTCCTCCGCAGGGGGTATCTACAATGAGCAGTTCTTC.